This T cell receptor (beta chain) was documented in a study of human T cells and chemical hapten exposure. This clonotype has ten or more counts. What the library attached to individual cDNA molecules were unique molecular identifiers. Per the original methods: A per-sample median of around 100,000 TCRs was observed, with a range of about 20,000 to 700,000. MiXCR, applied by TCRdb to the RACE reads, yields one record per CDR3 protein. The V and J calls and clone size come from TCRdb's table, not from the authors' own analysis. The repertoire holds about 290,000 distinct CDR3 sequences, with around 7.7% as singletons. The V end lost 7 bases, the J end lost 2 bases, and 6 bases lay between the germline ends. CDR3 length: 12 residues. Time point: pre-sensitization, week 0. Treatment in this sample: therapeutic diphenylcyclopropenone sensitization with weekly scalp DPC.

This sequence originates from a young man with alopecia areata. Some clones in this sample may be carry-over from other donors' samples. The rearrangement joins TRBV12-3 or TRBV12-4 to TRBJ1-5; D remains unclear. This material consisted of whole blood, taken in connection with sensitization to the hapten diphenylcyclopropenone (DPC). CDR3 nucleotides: TGTGCCAGCACACGGGGCAATCAGCCCCAGCATTTT. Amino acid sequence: CASTRGNQPQHF.